This T cell receptor beta chain was recorded in a study of T cell responses to AZD1222 COVID-19 vaccine. At the level of the study: Second-dose schedules of about 4 or about 12 weeks were combined. Findings of the study overall: There were mostly white British donors and more females than males, and clonal diversity was possibly underestimated. At 160-218 and 743-854, vaccine-associated CD4 TCRs were dominant, and they spanned spike.

The CDR3 extends over 12 amino acids. The germline V gene encodes CDR1 SGHDT and CDR2 YYEEEE. With 4 bases removed from V and 2 bases from J, the gap between germline ends came to 4 bases. The count of this clone is one. Its target is unknown. The repertoire was sequenced with immunoSEQ multiplex PCR; TCRdb's copy has only in-frame clones and lacks some. The sample contains around 160,000 clones, about 91% of which appear only once. The origin of this receptor is an adult in good health. The chain combines TRBV5-6 with TRBJ1-5, with D hard to call. Here the sequenced sample was peripheral blood, taken on day 0 of AZD1222 vaccination. CDR3 sequence (DNA): TGTGCCAGCAGCGGGGGCAATCAGCCCCAGCATTTT. It codes for CASSGGNQPQHF. The full variable domain, with the rest looked up from reference TRBV5-6 and TRBJ1-5, is DAGVTQSPTHLIKTRGQQVTLRCSPKSGHDTVSWYQQALGQGPQFIFQYYEEEERQRGNFPDRFSGHQFPNYSSELNVNALLLGDSALYLCASSGGNQPQHFGDGTRLSIL.